This T cell receptor (beta chain) came from a study of cytomegalovirus exposure and HLA in healthy donors. Study findings and constraints: Researchers reported that a few CMV-associated chains were confirmed in vitro as CMV antigen-specific.

Note on this clone: The antigen remains unidentified. Additional DNA sequences in this sample encode the identical CDR3.

PCR employed 60 Vbeta and 13 Jbeta primers. Libraries were prepared by immunoSEQ multiplex PCR; TCRdb keeps only in-frame clonotypes and omits some of them. Altogether roughly 90,000 clones are present, roughly 80% being singletons, with the ten largest covering around 3.7%. V was pared by 0 bases and J by 2 bases, with 1 base of the junction left unmatched. The germline V gene has CDR1 KGHSH and CDR2 LQKENI. This CDR3 region has 14 residues. The TCR originated in a man aged 25-40 years in good health and CMV-seropositive. The sample consisted of PBMCs. The J gene is TRBJ2-7, the V gene TRBV18, with 7 bases lining up with TRBD1. The CDR3 bases are TGTGCCAGCTCACCACCGGGACAGACCTACGAGCAGTACTTC. Protein: CASSPPGQTYEQYF.